This entry lists 19 T cell receptor beta chains sequenced from one sample in a study of a mutant IDH1 vaccine in newly diagnosed glioma. Time point reported: week 23, last vaccination. What each vaccine dose contained was 300 ug of mutant IDH1 20-mer peptide, accompanied by topical imiquimod. Antigens of these TCRs are unknown. TCRdb keeps only in-frame clones here, not all; method: immunoSEQ multiplex PCR. The sample yields around 56,000 clones, roughly 81% seen once. The specimen was PBMCs, collected from a glioma patient whose treatment included an IDH1 peptide vaccine. The source of these receptors is a woman aged 40 to 50 with glioma. Some clones in this sample may be carry-over from other donors' samples.

The rearrangement links TRBV10-2 to TRBJ1-1; the match to TRBD1 covers 9 bases. The V gene's germline CDR1 is WSHSY and CDR2 SAAADI. The CDR3 is 14 residues long. V shed 5 bases, J shed 5 bases, and the junction held 6 bases outside the gene matches. In DNA form, the CDR3 reads TGCGCCAGCAGTAGGACAGGGGAGGTAACTGAAGCTTTCTTT. This encodes CASSRTGEVTEAFF.

This clone was recorded once. The chain links TRBV10-3 to TRBJ2-3; 10 bases are a match to TRBD1. Per the germline V gene, CDR1 is ENHRY and CDR2 is SYGVKD. There are 14 residues in the CDR3. V dropped 7 bases and J dropped 1; count of bases not matched to a gene: 2. CDR3 bases: TGTGCCATCAAAGGACAGGGGGGCACAGATACGCAGTATTTT. It codes for CAIKGQGGTDTQYF.

The chain carries TRBV5-4 and TRBJ1-2, with 10 bases fitting TRBD1. Germline values: CDR1 SGHNT, CDR2 YYREEE (reference sequence). The CDR3 length is 17 residues. Trimming at V came to 6 bases and at J to 2 bases, leaving 13 bases not matched to a gene. The CDR3 region has the DNA TGTGCCAGCACCGCCGGGACAGGGGACGCCCTGAACTATGGCTACACCTTC. It codes for CASTAGTGDALNYGYTF.

CDR3 region: CASRAGGGSPLHF. The CDR3 DNA reads as TGTGCCAGCAGAGCAGGGGGAGGTTCACCCCTCCACTTT. The chain carries TRBV27 and TRBJ1-6, with 7 nucleotides matching TRBD1. J was trimmed by 9 bases and V by 6 bases; bases with no gene match: 5. The CDR3 spans 13 residues. Germline-derived CDR1 and CDR2 are MNHEY and SMNVEV (reference sequence).

This clone showed up just once. The chain joins TRBV6-1 to TRBJ2-1; D might be TRBD1 (6 bases). Germline V gene data show CDR1 as MNHNS and CDR2 as SASEGT. Trimming pared 4 bases from V and 7 bases from J, leaving 23 bases between. This CDR3 is built from 17 residues. CDR3 nucleotides: TGTGCCAGCAGTGTAACCAGGGGACATCTTAGTGGGAATGAGCAGTTCTTC. Amino acid sequence: CASSVTRGHLSGNEQFF.

The chain combines TRBV10-2 with TRBJ1-1; perhaps TRBD1 as D (6 bases). Trimming left V 7 bases short and J 8 bases short, with 14 bases between. CDR1 WSHSY and CDR2 SAAADI come from the germline V gene. The CDR3 has 12 amino acids. The CDR3 nucleotides are TGCGCCAGCATCGGAGGACAGCAAGAAGCTTTCTTT. This sequence encodes CASIGGQQEAFF.

The rearrangement joins TRBV9 to TRBJ1-3; tentatively, D is TRBD1 (5 bases). Trimming removed 1 base at V and 8 bases at J, with 13 bases between. The CDR3 has 14 residues. The V gene's germline CDR1 is SGDLS and CDR2 YYNGEE. The CDR3 loop is CASSVLGESDTIYF. CDR3 nucleotide sequence: TGTGCCAGCAGCGTACTAGGGGAATCGGACACCATATATTTT. Full variable domain (rest looked up from reference TRBV9 and TRBJ1-3): DSGVTQTPKHLITATGQRVTLRCSPRSGDLSVYWYQQSLDQGLQFLIQYYNGEERAKGNILERFSAQQFPDLHSELNLSSLELGDSALYFCASSVLGESDTIYFGEGSWLTVV.

The chain recombines TRBV27 with TRBJ1-1; TRBD1 matches at 7 bases. V lost 0 bases and J lost 7; bases outside the gene matches: 11. The CDR3 spans 16 residues. Germline loops: CDR1 MNHEY, CDR2 SMNVEV (reference sequence). The DNA for the CDR3 is TGTGCCAGCAGTTTATCGGTAAGGGGGCGCGTTAGTGAAGCTTTCTTT. It codes for CASSLSVRGRVSEAFF.

The CDR3 loop is CASSSHRGSGANVLTF. In DNA form, the CDR3 reads TGTGCCAGCAGCTCTCATAGGGGCTCTGGGGCCAACGTCCTGACTTTC. The chain has TRBV7-9 and TRBJ2-6, with D maybe TRBD1 (5 bases). The CDR3 has 16 residues. The V end lost 4 bases, the J end lost 0 bases, and 10 bases lay between the germline ends. Germline V lookup: CDR1 SEHNR, CDR2 FQNEAQ (reference sequence).

The chain couples TRBV6-5 to TRBJ2-1; D is undetermined. The CDR3 has 13 residues. Trimming took 6 bases from V and 9 from J, leaving 15 bases between them. CDR1 is MNHEY and CDR2 is SVGAGI in the germline V gene. This CDR3 reads CASSSVSLAEQFF. CDR3 DNA sequence: TGTGCCAGCAGCTCTGTATCACTTGCTGAGCAGTTCTTC.

In its sample, this clone is medium-sized (0.01 to 0.1%). The CDR3 sequence: CASSHDTLEAFF. The CDR3 nucleotides read TGTGCCAGCAGCCACGACACCCTTGAAGCTTTCTTT. V gene TRBV7-8 combines with J gene TRBJ1-1; no firm D call. The germline V gene encodes CDR1 SGHVS and CDR2 FQNEAQ. The CDR3 covers 12 residues. Trimming shortened V by 5 bases and J by 7 bases, and 11 bases separated the two germline ends.

The chain uses TRBV5-1 and TRBJ1-1, with D hard to call. In germline, CDR1 is SGHRS, CDR2 YFSETQ. The length of the CDR3 is 14 residues. Trimming removed 4 bases at V and 2 bases at J, with 12 bases between. This chain's CDR3 is CASSPGSLNTEAFF. CDR3 in DNA: TGCGCCAGCAGCCCGGGCTCCTTAAACACTGAAGCTTTCTTT. Full variable domain (rest looked up from reference TRBV5-1 and TRBJ1-1): KAGVTQTPRYLIKTRGQQVTLSCSPISGHRSVSWYQQTPGQGLQFLFEYFSETQRNKGNFPGRFSGRQFSNSRSEMNVSTLELGDSALYLCASSPGSLNTEAFFGQGTRLTVV.

The chain joins TRBV6-5 to TRBJ2-7, with TRBD2 as a possible D gene (7 bases). CDR3 length equals 14 residues. V lost 3 bases and J 6 bases, leaving 15 bases between the germline ends. Germline V lookup: CDR1 MNHEY, CDR2 SVGAGI. Here the CDR3 DNA reads TGTGCCAGCAGTTATGGGAGGGGGTGGTTCGAGCAGTACTTC. As protein: CASSYGRGWFEQYF.

The V gene is TRBV9, the J gene TRBJ1-5; D gene unclear. This CDR3 comprises 14 residues. The V gene lost 0 bases and the J gene lost 1 base, with 5 bases spanning the gap. CDR1 is SGDLS and CDR2 is YYNGEE in the germline V gene. CDR3 in DNA: TGTGCCAGCAGCGTAGGAGGGAGCAATCAGCCCCAGCATTTT. This codes for CASSVGGSNQPQHF.

V usage is TRBV11-3 and J usage is TRBJ2-2; possible D gene TRBD2, 5 bases. The CDR3 length is 14 residues. Trimming pared 5 bases from V and 6 bases from J, leaving 13 bases between. The V gene's germline CDR1 is SGHNT and CDR2 YENEEA. The CDR3 loop reads CASSTGRTPGELFF. The CDR3 DNA follows: TGTGCCAGCAGCACCGGACGGACTCCCGGGGAGCTGTTTTTT.

The chain is built from TRBV5-6 and TRBJ1-4; D is ambiguous. The CDR3 is 14 residues long. CDR1 and CDR2 (germline): SGHDT, YYEEEE. Trimming left V 2 bases short and J 5 bases short, with 10 bases between. The CDR3 loop reads CASSLGPMNEKLFF. The CDR3 bases are TGTGCCAGCAGCTTAGGACCGATGAATGAAAAACTGTTTTTT.

The chain carries TRBV5-1 and TRBJ2-5; tentative D call: TRBD2 (5 bases). Trimming pared 1 base from V and 5 bases from J, leaving 15 bases between. Germline V gene sequence: CDR1 SGHRS, CDR2 YFSETQ. The CDR3 covers 15 residues. The CDR3 protein is CASSLSGQRGETQYF. The CDR3 nucleotides are TGCGCCAGCAGCTTGTCCGGGCAGAGAGGGGAGACCCAGTACTTC.

V and J are TRBV6-1 and TRBJ1-3, with 7 bases matching TRBD1. Germline CDR1 and CDR2: MNHNS and SASEGT. The V gene end was trimmed by 10 bases and the J gene end by 1 base; junction bases not matched to a gene: 4. The CDR3 extends over 13 amino acids. The CDR3 sequence: CAIVQGSGNTIYF. CDR3 nucleotides: TGTGCCATCGTACAGGGGTCTGGAAACACCATATATTTT.

J is TRBJ2-7 and V is TRBV18; the D gene is possibly TRBD1 (6 bases). V lost 8 bases, J lost 1 base, and 9 bases lay in between. Germline V CDR1 and CDR2: KGHSH, LQKENI. The CDR3 sequence is 12 residues long. The CDR3 nucleotides are TGTGCCAGCGGACAGTCATCCTACGAGCAGTACTTC. Amino acids: CASGQSSYEQYF.